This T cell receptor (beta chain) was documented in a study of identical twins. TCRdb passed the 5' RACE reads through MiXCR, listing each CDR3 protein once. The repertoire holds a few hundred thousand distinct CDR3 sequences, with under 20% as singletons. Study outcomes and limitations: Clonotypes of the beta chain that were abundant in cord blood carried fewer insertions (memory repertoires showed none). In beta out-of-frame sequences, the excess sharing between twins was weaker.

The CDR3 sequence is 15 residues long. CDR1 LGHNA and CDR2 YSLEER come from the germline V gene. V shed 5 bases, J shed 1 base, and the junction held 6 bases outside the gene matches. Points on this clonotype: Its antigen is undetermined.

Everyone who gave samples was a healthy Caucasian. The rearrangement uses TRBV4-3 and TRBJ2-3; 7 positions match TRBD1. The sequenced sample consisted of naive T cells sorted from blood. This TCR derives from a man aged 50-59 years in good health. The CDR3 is CASSGRGSRTDTQYF. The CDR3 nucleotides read TGCGCCAGCAGCGGCAGGGGGTCCCGCACAGATACGCAGTATTTT.